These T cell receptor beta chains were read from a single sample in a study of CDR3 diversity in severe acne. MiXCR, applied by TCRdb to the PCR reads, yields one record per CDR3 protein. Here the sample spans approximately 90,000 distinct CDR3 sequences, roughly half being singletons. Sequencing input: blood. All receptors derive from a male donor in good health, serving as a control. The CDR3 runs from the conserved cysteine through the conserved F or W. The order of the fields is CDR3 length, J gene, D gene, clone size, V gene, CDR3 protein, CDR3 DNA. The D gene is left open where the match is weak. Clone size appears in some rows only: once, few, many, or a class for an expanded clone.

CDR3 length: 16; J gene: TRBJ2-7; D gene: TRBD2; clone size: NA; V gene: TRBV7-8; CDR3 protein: CASSLRSSGISYEQYF; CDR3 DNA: TGTGCCAGCAGCCTCAGAAGTAGCGGGATCTCCTACGAGCAGTACTTC
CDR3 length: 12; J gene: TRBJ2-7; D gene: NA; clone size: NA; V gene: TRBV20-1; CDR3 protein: CSARDNSYEQYF; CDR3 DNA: TGCAGTGCTAGAGATAATTCCTACGAGCAGTACTTC
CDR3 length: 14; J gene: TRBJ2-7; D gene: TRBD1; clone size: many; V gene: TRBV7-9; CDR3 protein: CASSLGTGRYEQYF; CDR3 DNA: TGTGCCAGCAGCTTAGGGACAGGCCGATACGAGCAGTACTTC
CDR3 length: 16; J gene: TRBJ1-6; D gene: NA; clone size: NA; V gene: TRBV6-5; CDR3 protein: CASSYRPSGDNSPLHF; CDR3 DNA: TGTGCCAGCAGTTACCGTCCTAGCGGGGATAATTCACCCCTCCACTTT
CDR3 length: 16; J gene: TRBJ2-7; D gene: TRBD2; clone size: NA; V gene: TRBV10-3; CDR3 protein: CAIGKGLAGQIYEQYF; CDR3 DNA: TGTGCCATCGGAAAGGGACTAGCGGGACAGATCTACGAGCAGTACTTC
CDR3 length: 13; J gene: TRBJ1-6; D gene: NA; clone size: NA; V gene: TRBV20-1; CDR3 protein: CSARVEGIVPLHF; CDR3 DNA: TGCAGTGCTAGAGTGGAGGGAATAGTACCCCTCCACTTT
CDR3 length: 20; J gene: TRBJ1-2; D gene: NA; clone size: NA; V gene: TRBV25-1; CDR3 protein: CASSFYICSARTGGRRGYTF; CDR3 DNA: NA
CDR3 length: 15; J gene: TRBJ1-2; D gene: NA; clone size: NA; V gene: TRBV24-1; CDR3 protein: CATSDLSETNYGYTF; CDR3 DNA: TGTGCCACCAGTGATTTGAGCGAAACTAACTATGGCTACACCTTC
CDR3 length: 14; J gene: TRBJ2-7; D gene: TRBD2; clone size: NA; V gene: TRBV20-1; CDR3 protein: CSAGLAGTSYEQYF; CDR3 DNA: TGCAGTGCAGGACTAGCGGGAACCTCCTACGAGCAGTACTTC
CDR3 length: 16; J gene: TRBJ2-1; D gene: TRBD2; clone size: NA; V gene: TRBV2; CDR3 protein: CASSEGTSGLYNEQFF; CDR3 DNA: TGTGCCAGCAGTGAAGGGACTAGCGGGCTTTACAATGAGCAGTTCTTC
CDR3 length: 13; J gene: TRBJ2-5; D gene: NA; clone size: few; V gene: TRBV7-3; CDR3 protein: CASSLDTGETQYF; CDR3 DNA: TGTGCCAGCAGCTTAGATACGGGAGAGACCCAGTACTTC
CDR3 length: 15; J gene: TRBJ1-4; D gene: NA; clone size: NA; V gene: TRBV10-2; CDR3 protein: CICSAPTETNEKLFF; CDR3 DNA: NA
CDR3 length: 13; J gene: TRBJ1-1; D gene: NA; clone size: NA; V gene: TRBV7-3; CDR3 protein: CASSLTGIPEAFF; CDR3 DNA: TGTGCCAGCAGCTTAACCGGGATCCCTGAAGCTTTCTTT
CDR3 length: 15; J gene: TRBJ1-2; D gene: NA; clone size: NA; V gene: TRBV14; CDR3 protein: CASSQDLRPNYGYTF; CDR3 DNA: TGTGCCAGCAGCCAAGATCTCCGGCCTAACTATGGCTACACCTTC
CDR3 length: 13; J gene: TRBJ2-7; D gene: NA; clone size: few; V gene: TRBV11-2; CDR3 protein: CASSPEGQGEQYF; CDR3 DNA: TGTGCCAGCAGCCCCGAGGGCCAGGGGGAGCAGTACTTC
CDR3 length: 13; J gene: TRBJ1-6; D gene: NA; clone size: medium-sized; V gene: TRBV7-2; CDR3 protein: CASSPRYNSPLHF; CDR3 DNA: TGTGCCAGCAGCCCTAGATATAATTCACCCCTCCACTTT
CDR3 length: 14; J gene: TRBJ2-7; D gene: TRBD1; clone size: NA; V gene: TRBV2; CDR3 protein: CASRAPDRGDEQYF; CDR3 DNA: TGTGCCAGCAGAGCCCCGGACAGGGGTGACGAGCAGTACTTC
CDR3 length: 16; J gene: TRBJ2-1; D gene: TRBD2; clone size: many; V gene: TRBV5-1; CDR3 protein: CASTTTGTSRYNEQFF; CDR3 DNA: TGCGCCAGCACAACTACAGGGACTAGCAGATACAATGAGCAGTTCTTC
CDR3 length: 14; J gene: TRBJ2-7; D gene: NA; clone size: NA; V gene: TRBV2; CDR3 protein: CASKGGRGAYEQYF; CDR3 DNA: TGTGCCAGCAAGGGAGGACGGGGAGCCTACGAGCAGTACTTC
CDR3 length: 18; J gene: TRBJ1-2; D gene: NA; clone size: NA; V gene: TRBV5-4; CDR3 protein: CASSLEGPPRDQYYGYTF; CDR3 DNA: TGTGCCAGCAGCTTGGAAGGACCCCCGCGGGATCAGTACTATGGCTACACCTTC
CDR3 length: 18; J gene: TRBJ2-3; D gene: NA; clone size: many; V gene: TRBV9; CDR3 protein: CASSVGWGGPVKTDTQYF; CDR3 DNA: TGTGCCAGCAGCGTAGGTTGGGGGGGCCCTGTCAAAACAGATACGCAGTATTTT
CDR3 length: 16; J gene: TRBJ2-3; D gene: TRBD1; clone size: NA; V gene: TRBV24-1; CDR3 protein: CATSDRTGILTDTQYF; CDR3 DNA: TGTGCCACCAGTGATCGGACAGGGATACTCACAGATACGCAGTATTTT
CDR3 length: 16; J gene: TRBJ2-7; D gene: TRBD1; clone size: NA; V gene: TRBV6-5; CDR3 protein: CASSSGDSPLNGEQYF; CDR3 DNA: TGTGCCAGCAGTTCCGGGGACAGCCCGTTGAACGGTGAGCAGTACTTC
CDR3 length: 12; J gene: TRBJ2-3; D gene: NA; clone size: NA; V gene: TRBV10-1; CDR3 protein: CASPPGADTQYF; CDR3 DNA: TGCGCCAGCCCCCCGGGGGCAGATACGCAGTATTTT
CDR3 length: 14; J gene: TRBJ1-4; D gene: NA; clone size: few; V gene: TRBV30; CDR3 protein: CAWSATGSNEKLFF; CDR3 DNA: TGTGCCTGGAGTGCGACAGGCTCCAATGAAAAACTGTTTTTT
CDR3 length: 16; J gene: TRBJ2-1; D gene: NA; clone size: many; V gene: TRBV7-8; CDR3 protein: CASSARGAFSYNEQFF; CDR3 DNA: TGTGCCAGCAGCGCAAGGGGCGCCTTCTCCTACAATGAGCAGTTCTTC
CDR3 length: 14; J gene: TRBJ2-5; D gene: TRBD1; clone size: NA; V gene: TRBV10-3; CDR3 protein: CAISEQGGGETQYF; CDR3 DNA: TGTGCCATCAGTGAACAGGGGGGAGGAGAGACCCAGTACTTC
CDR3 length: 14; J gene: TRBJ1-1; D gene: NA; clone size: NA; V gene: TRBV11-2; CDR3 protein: CASSLGGGYTEAFF; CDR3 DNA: TGTGCCAGCAGCTTAGGCGGTGGGTACACTGAAGCTTTCTTT
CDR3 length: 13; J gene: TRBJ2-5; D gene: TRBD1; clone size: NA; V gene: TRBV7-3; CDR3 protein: CACSPPGGETQYF; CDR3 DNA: TGTGCCTGCAGCCCCCCAGGGGGAGAGACCCAGTACTTC
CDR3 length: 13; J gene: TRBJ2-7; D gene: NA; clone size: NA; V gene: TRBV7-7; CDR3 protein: CASSQTQDGEQYF; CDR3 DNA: TGTGCTAGCAGTCAGACTCAGGACGGCGAGCAGTACTTC
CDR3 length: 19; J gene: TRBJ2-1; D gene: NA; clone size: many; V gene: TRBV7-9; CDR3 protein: CASSSYRTTFDAGFHEQFF; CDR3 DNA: TGTGCCAGCAGCTCGTACAGGACAACCTTCGACGCGGGCTTTCATGAGCAGTTCTTC
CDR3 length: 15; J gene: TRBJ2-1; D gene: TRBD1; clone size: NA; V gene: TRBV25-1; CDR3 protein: CASSDSGTEDNEQFF; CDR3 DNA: TGTGCCAGCAGTGACTCCGGGACAGAGGACAATGAGCAGTTCTTC
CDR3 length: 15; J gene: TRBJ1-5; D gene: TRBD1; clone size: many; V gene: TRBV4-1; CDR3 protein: CASSQVTGEHQPQHF; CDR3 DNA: TGCGCCAGCAGCCAAGTTACAGGGGAGCATCAGCCCCAGCATTTT
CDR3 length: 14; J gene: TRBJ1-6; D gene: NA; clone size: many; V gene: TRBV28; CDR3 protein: CASSLDSGNSPLHF; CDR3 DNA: TGTGCCAGCAGTTTAGACTCAGGGAATTCACCCCTCCACTTT
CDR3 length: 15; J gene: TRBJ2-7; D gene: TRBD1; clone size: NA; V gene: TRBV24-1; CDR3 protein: CATSDPGQGSYEQYF; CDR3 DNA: TGTGCCACCAGTGACCCTGGACAGGGATCCTACGAGCAGTACTTC
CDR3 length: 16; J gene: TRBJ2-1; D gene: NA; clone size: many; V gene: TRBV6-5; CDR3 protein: CASSYGTGMNHNEQFF; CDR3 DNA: TGTGCCAGCAGTTACGGTACAGGGATGAATCACAATGAGCAGTTCTTC
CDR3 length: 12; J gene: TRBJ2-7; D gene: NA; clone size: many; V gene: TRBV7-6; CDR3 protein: CASSPAGTERYF; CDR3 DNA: TGTGCCAGCAGTCCCGCAGGGACCGAGCGGTACTTC
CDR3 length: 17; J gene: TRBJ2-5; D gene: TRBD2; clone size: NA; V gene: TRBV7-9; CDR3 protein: CASSWGDLAGAGETQYF; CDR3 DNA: TGTGCCAGCAGCTGGGGGGATCTGGCGGGAGCAGGAGAGACCCAGTACTTC
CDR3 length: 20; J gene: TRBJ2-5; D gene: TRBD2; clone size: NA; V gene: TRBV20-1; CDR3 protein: CSASRTLLAGGAGTGETQYF; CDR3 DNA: TGCAGTGCTTCCCGTACCTTACTAGCGGGGGGAGCAGGGACCGGAGAGACCCAGTACTTC
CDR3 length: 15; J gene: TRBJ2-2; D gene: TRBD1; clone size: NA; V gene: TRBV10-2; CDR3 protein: CASSPRTGETGELFF; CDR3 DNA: TGCGCCAGCAGCCCCCGGACAGGGGAGACCGGGGAGCTGTTTTTT
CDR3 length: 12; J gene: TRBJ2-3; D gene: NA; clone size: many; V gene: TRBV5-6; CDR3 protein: CASSRFPDTQYF; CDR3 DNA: TGTGCCAGCAGCCGCTTTCCAGATACGCAGTATTTT
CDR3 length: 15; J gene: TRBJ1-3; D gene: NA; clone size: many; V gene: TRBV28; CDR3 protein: CASSQNQGTGNTIYF; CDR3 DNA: TGTGCCAGCAGTCAAAACCAGGGGACTGGAAACACCATATATTTT
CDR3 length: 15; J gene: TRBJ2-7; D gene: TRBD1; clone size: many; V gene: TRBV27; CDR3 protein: CASSSYRGIGYEQYF; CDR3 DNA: TGTGCCAGCAGTTCGTACAGGGGGATCGGCTACGAGCAGTACTTC
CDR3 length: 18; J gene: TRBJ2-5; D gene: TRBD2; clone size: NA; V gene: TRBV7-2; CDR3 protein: CASSLPTSGRMGTETQYF; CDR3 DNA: TGTGCCAGCAGCTTACCAACTAGCGGGAGGATGGGGACGGAGACCCAGTACTTC
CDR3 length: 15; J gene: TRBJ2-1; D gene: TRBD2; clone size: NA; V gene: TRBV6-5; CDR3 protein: CASSIAGGTYNEQFF; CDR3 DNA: TGTGCCAGCAGTATAGCGGGAGGCACCTACAATGAGCAGTTCTTC
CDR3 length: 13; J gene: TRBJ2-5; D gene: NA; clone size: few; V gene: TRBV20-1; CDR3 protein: CSMRGGGQETQYF; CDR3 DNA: TGCAGTATGAGGGGGGGAGGCCAAGAGACCCAGTACTTC
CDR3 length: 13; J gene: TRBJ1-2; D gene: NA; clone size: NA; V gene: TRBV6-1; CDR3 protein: CASSPIPEKGYTF; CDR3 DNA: TGTGCCAGCAGTCCCATCCCGGAAAAAGGCTACACCTTC
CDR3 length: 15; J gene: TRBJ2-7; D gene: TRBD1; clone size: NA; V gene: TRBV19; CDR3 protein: CASSMPGTVSYEQYF; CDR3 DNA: TGTGCCAGTAGTATGCCCGGGACAGTCTCCTACGAGCAGTACTTC
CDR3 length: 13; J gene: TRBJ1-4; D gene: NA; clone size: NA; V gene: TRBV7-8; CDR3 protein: CASSQGRGEKLFF; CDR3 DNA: TGCGCCAGCAGCCAAGGTCGTGGTGAAAAACTGTTTTTT
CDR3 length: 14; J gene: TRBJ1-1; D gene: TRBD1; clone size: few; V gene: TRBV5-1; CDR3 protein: CASSPQTGSTEAFF; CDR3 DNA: TGCGCCAGCAGCCCTCAGACAGGGAGCACTGAAGCTTTCTTT
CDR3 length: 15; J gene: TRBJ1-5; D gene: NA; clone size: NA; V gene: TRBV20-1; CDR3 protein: CSALNVGGRTDTQHF; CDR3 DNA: TGCAGTGCTTTAAACGTGGGGGGGCGGACAGATACGCAGCATTTT
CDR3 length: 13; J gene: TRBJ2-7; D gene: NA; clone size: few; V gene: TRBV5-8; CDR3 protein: CASSLDMYYEQYF; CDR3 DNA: TGTGCCAGCAGCTTGGACATGTACTACGAGCAGTACTTC
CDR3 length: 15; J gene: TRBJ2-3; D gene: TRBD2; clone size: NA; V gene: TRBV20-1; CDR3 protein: CSATRTSGSADTQYF; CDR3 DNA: TGCAGTGCCACCAGGACTAGCGGGAGTGCAGATACGCAGTATTTT
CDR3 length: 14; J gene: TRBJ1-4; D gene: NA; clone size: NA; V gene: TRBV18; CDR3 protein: CASSPQDRQDGLFF; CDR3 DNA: TGTGCCAGCTCACCCCAGGATCGACAGGACGGACTGTTTTTT
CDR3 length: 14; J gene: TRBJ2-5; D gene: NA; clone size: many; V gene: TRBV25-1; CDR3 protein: CASSAYQGVETQYF; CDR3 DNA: TGTGCCAGCAGTGCCTACCAGGGAGTAGAGACCCAGTACTTC
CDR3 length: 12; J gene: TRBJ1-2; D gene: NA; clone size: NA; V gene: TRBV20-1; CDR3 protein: CSALGGGYGYTF; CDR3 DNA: TGCAGTGCCCTCGGGGGGGGTTATGGCTACACCTTC
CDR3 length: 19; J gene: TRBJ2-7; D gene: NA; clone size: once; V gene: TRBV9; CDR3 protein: CASSIYLCSVRQGTHEQYF; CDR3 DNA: NA
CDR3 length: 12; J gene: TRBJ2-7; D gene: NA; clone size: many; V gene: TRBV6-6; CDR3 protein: CASSYTDYEQYF; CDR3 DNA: TGTGCCAGCAGTTACACCGACTACGAGCAGTACTTC
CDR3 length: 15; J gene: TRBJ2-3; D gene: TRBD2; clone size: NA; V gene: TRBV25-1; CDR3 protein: CASSDLLSGADTQYF; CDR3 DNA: TGTGCCAGCAGTGATTTGCTTAGCGGGGCAGATACGCAGTATTTT